This T cell receptor (beta chain) is drawn from a study of a mutant IDH1 vaccine in newly diagnosed glioma. Study at large: Treated patients had a mean age of 40.4 years and a sex split that was approximately 62% male and roughly 38% female.

The time point denotes: week 23, last vaccination. Each dose of the vaccine consisted of 300 ug of mutant IDH1 20-mer peptide, with topical imiquimod. Concerning this clone: What it binds is not known.

Sequenced by immunoSEQ multiplex PCR; TCRdb stores in-frame clones only, minus some. This table has tens of thousands of clones, under 80% appearing once. CDR1 is GTSNPN, CDR2 SVGIG, per germline (reference sequence). The CDR3 runs to 12 residues. V lost 3 bases, J lost 8 bases, and 10 bases lay in between. The source material was PBMCs, sampled from a glioma patient whose treatment included an IDH1 peptide vaccine. The clonotype comes from a man in his fifties with glioma. The gene calls are TRBV30 and TRBJ1-4, with D possibly being TRBD1 (5 bases). As DNA, the CDR3 is TGTGCCTGGAGCCAGGGTTGGGAAAAACTGTTTTTT. It is translated as CAWSQGWEKLFF.